The 21 T cell receptor beta chains below all came from one sample that was sequenced in a study of beta chain features in type 1 diabetes. Antigens for these TCRs are unknown. The entirety of the isolated RNA underwent reverse transcription, so expressed TCRB transcripts were sequenced. The method was immunoSEQ multiplex PCR; TCRdb's version includes in-frame clones alone and lacks a portion of them. Altogether around 650,000 clones are present, around 12% being singletons, with the ten largest covering 0.095% to 0.15%. Study observations and caveats: Moderate but significant shortening of TCRB CDR3s was recorded in all four CD4+ subsets from Type 1 diabetes patients.

The material sequenced was naive CD4+ T cells from blood. Receptors originate from a man aged 25-45 years with type 1 diabetes.

V is TRBV30 and J is TRBJ2-5; D may match TRBD1 or TRBD2 (5 bases each). V dropped 0 bases and J dropped 5 bases, with 10 bases sitting between them. The CDR3 extends over 13 amino acids. Germline V gene sequence: CDR1 GTSNPN, CDR2 SVGIG (reference sequence). The CDR3 here is CAWSVSGAETQYF. The CDR3 bases are TGTGCCTGGAGTGTATCCGGGGCCGAGACCCAGTACTTC.

There are a few counts of this clone. V gene TRBV11-2 combines with J gene TRBJ2-7; TRBD2 aligns across 12 bases. Germline CDR1 and CDR2: SGHAT and FQNNGV. This CDR3 comprises 15 residues. Losses at the gene ends were 5 bases for V and 4 bases for J; bases not matched to a gene: 6. The CDR3 protein is CASSLPTSGGYEQYF. The CDR3 nucleotides read TGTGCCAGCAGCCTCCCGACTAGCGGGGGTTACGAGCAGTACTTC.

The chain combines TRBV7-6 with TRBJ2-1; the D gene is possibly TRBD1 (6 bases). Germline values: CDR1 SGHVS, CDR2 FNYEAQ. This CDR3 region has 15 residues. V lost 7 bases and J lost 6, with 19 bases in between. DNA for the CDR3: TGTGCCAGCACATACCAGGGGCAGCCGATCAATGAGCAGTTCTTC. Protein sequence: CASTYQGQPINEQFF.

This clone was seen more than once but under ten times. This chain links TRBV7-9 with TRBJ2-1, with unresolved D. V lost 1 base and J lost 8, with 12 bases in between. CDR3 length: 14 amino acids. Germline CDR1 SEHNR, CDR2 FQNEAQ (reference sequence). CDR3 nucleotides: TGTGCCAGCAGCTTAGTGCGCCCTCGGGATGAGCAGTTCTTC. Translating it yields CASSLVRPRDEQFF.

This clone has just a few counts. Other DNA sequences from this sample encode an identical CDR3 as well. This chain links TRBV27 with TRBJ1-5; D unresolved. This CDR3 is 13 amino acids long. Germline V gene data show CDR1 as MNHEY and CDR2 as SMNVEV (reference sequence). V lost 0 bases, J lost 4 bases, and 4 bases lay in between. CDR3 residues: CASSLSVNQPQHF. The CDR3 DNA sequence: TGTGCCAGCAGTTTATCGGTGAATCAGCCCCAGCATTTT.

The chain carries TRBV6-5 and TRBJ2-5, with unresolved D. Germline assignment: CDR1 MNHEY and CDR2 SVGAGI. Trimming took 2 bases from V and 5 from J, leaving 9 bases between them. This CDR3 has 13 amino acids. The DNA of the CDR3 is TGTGCCAGCAGTTACGGCTCCGGGGAGACCCAGTACTTC. This translates into CASSYGSGETQYF.

This chain connects TRBV4-2 to TRBJ1-4, with a possible D match to TRBD1 (5 bases). CDR1 and CDR2 (germline): LGHNA, YNFKEQ. This CDR3 contains 16 residues. The V end was cut by 0 bases, the J end by 7 bases, with 15 bases between. CDR3 nucleotide sequence: TGTGCCAGCAGCCAAGAGTTTCCGGGGGGAGGTGAAAAACTGTTTTTT. It translates to CASSQEFPGGGEKLFF.

The sample holds a few counts of this clone. V is TRBV7-2 and J is TRBJ1-6; a possible D gene is TRBD1 (6 bases). Trimming cost V 5 bases and J 2 bases, with 13 bases left between them. This CDR3 has 16 amino acids. The germline V gene has CDR1 SGHTA and CDR2 FQGNSA. CDR3 protein: CASSQDRLTYNSPLHF. In nucleotides, the CDR3 is TGTGCCAGCAGCCAAGACAGGCTCACCTATAATTCACCCCTCCACTTT.

The chain recombines TRBV5-4 with TRBJ2-6; D may be TRBD2 (5 bases). There are 16 residues in the CDR3. The germline V gene encodes CDR1 SGHNT and CDR2 YYREEE (reference sequence). Trimming took 0 bases from V and 2 from J, leaving 9 bases between them. DNA for the CDR3: TGTGCCAGCAGCTTGGGCGGGTCCCCTGGGGCCAACGTCCTGACTTTC. Protein product: CASSLGGSPGANVLTF.

This clone was counted only a few times. The chain has TRBV4-3 and TRBJ1-2, with 9 bases fitting TRBD1. The V segment lost 5 bases and the J segment 2 bases; nucleotides outside the gene matches: 3. This CDR3 is 14 amino acids long. Germline CDR1 is LGHNA and CDR2 is YSLEER. The CDR3 nucleotides are TGCGCCAGCAGCTCGGGACAGGGAAACTATGGCTACACCTTC. It is translated as CASSSGQGNYGYTF.

This clone occurred a few times. The CDR3 here is CASSVVTHGSATEAFF. In DNA form, the CDR3 reads TGTGCCAGCAGCGTAGTCACACACGGTTCGGCCACTGAAGCTTTCTTT. This chain connects TRBV9 to TRBJ1-1; D ambiguous. The V end lost 0 bases, the J end lost 4 bases, and 16 bases lay between the germline ends. Germline CDR1 reads SGDLS; CDR2 reads YYNGEE. The CDR3 is 16 amino acids.

This clone was detected a few times. This chain uses TRBV4-3 with TRBJ1-5; D unclear. Germline assignment: CDR1 LGHNA and CDR2 YSLEER. Trimming took off 0 bases at V and 1 base at J, with 7 bases between the two ends. The CDR3 has 15 residues. The CDR3 region has the DNA TGCGCCAGCAGCCAAGAACCCCACAGCAATCAGCCCCAGCATTTT. It encodes CASSQEPHSNQPQHF.

This clone has more than one count but fewer than ten. This chain uses TRBV6-5 with TRBJ2-5; weak D call: TRBD2 (7 bases). Deletions cut 2 bases from V and 4 bases from J, with 11 bases between. Germline V gives CDR1 MNHEY, CDR2 SVGAGI. The CDR3 length is 14 residues. The CDR3 DNA is TGTGCCAGCAGTTACGGGAGGGGGAGAGAGACCCAGTACTTC. This codes for CASSYGRGRETQYF.

This clone was observed many times. The chain employs TRBV9 and TRBJ2-1; D call uncertain. The CDR3 is 15 residues long. CDR1 SGDLS and CDR2 YYNGEE come from the germline V gene. The ends were cut back, 0 bases at V and 5 bases at J, with 12 bases in the middle. The CDR3 reads CASSVEGNLNNEQFF. CDR3 coding DNA: TGTGCCAGCAGCGTAGAGGGTAATCTAAACAATGAGCAGTTCTTC.

This chain's CDR3 is CASSPGTDNSPLHF. Here the CDR3 DNA reads TGTGCCAGCAGCCCCGGGACCGATAATTCACCCCTCCACTTT. The gene calls are TRBV5-4 and TRBJ1-6, with a weak D call TRBD1 (5 bases). The CDR3 covers 14 residues. Trimming left V 4 bases short and J 5 bases short, with 10 bases between. The germline gives CDR1 SGHNT, CDR2 YYREEE (reference sequence).

In this sample, this clone turned up a few times. V gene TRBV5-6 combines with J gene TRBJ2-5, with 9 nucleotides matching TRBD2. Germline V lookup: CDR1 SGHDT, CDR2 YYEEEE. The CDR3 runs 15 residues. The V and J ends lost 3 bases and 5 bases, in that order; junction bases with no gene match: 8. The CDR3 here is CASSSQRGVVETQYF. CDR3 sequence (DNA): TGTGCCAGCAGCTCCCAGCGGGGGGTGGTGGAGACCCAGTACTTC.

The rearrangement uses TRBV29-1 and TRBJ1-2, with 7 bases aligning to TRBD1. This CDR3 is built from 14 residues. Germline assignment: CDR1 SQVTM and CDR2 ANQGSEA. Trimming cost V 6 bases and J 1 base; bases outside gene matches: 8. CDR3 bases: TGCAGCGTCACCCCGGGACAGCTTAACTATGGCTACACCTTC. Translated, it gives CSVTPGQLNYGYTF.

As concerns this clone: The junction departs from the called germline gene at one end, perhaps through a read error. This chain uses TRBV7-9 with TRBJ2-5; D gene unclear. The CDR3 has 9 residues. The V gene's germline CDR1 is SEHNR and CDR2 FQNEAQ (reference sequence). The CDR3 spells CASSLTRNF. As DNA, the CDR3 is TGTGCCAGCAGCCTCACCCGCAACTTC.

This chain links TRBV10-2 with TRBJ2-3; D is possibly TRBD2 (5 bases). V lost 3 bases to trimming and J lost 8 bases, with 9 bases between them. The CDR3 is 12 amino acids. The germline V gene has CDR1 WSHSY and CDR2 SAAADI. This CDR3 reads CASSESGRTQYF. The CDR3 bases are TGCGCCAGCAGTGAAAGCGGACGTACGCAGTATTTT.

The chain joins TRBV6-1 to TRBJ1-5; D ambiguous. Trimming removed 6 bases from V and 7 bases from J, with 10 bases in between. Germline-derived CDR1 and CDR2 are MNHNS and SASEGT. This CDR3 has 12 amino acids. CDR3: CASREASQPQHF. The CDR3 bases are TGTGCCAGCAGGGAGGCAAGCCAGCCCCAGCATTTT.

The V call is TRBV4-3, the J call TRBJ1-2; 9 nucleotides line up with TRBD1. The CDR3 extends over 15 amino acids. Germline V gene sequence: CDR1 LGHNA, CDR2 YSLEER. The trim removed 1 base at V and 6 bases at J, leaving 6 bases unmatched. The CDR3 nucleotides are TGCGCCAGCAGCCAAGGGATACAGGGGGCGAATGGCTACACCTTC. Translating gives CASSQGIQGANGYTF.